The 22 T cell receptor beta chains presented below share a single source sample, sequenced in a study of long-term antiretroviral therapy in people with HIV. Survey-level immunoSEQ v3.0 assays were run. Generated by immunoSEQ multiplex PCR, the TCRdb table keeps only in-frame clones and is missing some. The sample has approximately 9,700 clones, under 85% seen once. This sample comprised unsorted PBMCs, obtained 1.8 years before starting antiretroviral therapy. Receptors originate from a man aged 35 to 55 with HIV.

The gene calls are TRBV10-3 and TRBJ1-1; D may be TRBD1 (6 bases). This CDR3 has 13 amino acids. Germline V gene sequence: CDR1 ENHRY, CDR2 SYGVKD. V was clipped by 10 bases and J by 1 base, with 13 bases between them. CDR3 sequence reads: CATQGQTNTEAFF. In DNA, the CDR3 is TGTGCCACTCAAGGACAGACGAACACTGAAGCTTTCTTT.

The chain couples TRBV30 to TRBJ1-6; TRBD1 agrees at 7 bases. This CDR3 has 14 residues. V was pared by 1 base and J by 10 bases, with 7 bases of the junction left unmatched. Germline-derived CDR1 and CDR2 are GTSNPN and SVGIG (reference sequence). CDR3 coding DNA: TGTGCCTGGAGTGGACAGGGTAGCAAATCACCCCTCCACTTT. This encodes CAWSGQGSKSPLHF.

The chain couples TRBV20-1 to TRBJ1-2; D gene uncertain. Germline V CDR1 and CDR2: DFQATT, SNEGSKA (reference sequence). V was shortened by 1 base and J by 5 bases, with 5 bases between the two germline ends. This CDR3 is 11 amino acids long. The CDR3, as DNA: TGCAGTGCTAGAGGGGGATATGGCTACACCTTC. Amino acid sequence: CSARGGYGYTF.

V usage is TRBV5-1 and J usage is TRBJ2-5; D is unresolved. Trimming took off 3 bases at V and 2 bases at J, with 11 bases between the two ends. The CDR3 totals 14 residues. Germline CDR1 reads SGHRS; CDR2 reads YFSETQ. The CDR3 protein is CASSYSPVQETQYF. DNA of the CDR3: TGCGCCAGCAGCTACTCACCGGTACAAGAGACCCAGTACTTC.

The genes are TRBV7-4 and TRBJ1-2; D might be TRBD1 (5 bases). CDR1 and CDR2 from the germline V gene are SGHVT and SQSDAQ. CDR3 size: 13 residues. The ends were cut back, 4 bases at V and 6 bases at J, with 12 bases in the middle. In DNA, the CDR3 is TGTGCCAGCAGCTCTTTAGGGGCCCATGGCTACACCTTC. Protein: CASSSLGAHGYTF.

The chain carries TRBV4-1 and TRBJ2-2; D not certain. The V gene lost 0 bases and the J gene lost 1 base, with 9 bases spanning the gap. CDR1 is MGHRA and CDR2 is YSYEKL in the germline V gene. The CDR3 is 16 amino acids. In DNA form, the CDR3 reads TGCGCCAGCAGCCAAGATCCGGCAGGGAACACCGGGGAGCTGTTTTTT. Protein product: CASSQDPAGNTGELFF.

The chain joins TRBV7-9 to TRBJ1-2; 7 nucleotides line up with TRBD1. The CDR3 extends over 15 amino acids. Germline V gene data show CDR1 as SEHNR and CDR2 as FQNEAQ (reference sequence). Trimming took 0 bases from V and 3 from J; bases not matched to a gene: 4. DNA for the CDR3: TGTGCCAGCAGCTTAGCTGTACAGGGGCACTATGGCTACACCTTC. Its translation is CASSLAVQGHYGYTF. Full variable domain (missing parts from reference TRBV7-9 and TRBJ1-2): DTGVSQNPRHKITKRGQNVTFRCDPISEHNRLYWYRQTLGQGPEFLTYFQNEAQLEKSRLLSDRFSAERPKGSFSTLEIQRTEQGDSAMYLCASSLAVQGHYGYTFGSGTRLTVV.

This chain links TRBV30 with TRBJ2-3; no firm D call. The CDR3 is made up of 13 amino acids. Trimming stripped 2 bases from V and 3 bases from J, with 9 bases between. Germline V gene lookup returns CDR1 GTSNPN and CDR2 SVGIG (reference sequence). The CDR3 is CAWSKDGTDTQYF. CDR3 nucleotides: TGTGCCTGGAGTAAGGACGGGACAGATACGCAGTATTTT.

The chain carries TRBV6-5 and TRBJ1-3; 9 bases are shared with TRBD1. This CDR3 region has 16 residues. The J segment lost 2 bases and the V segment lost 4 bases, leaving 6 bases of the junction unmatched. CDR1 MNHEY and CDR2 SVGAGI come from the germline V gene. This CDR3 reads CASSSLQGAPGNTIYF. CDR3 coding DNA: TGTGCCAGCAGTTCTCTACAGGGGGCCCCTGGAAACACCATATATTTT.

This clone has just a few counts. CDR3 bases: TGTGCCAGCAGTTACTCAAGCAATCAGCCCCAGCATTTT. It is translated as CASSYSSNQPQHF. This rearrangement joins TRBV6-5 to TRBJ1-5, with D hard to call. In germline, CDR1 is MNHEY, CDR2 SVGAGI. Trimming took off 0 bases at V and 1 base at J, with 1 base between the two ends. The CDR3 length is 13 residues.

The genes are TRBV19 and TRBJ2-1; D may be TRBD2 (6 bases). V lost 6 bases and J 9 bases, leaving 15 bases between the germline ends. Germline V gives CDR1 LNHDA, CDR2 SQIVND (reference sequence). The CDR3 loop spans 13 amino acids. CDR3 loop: CASSSGGAGEQFF. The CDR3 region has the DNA TGTGCCAGTAGCTCAGGCGGGGCTGGTGAGCAGTTCTTC. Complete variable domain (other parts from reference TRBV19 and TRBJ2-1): DGGITQSPKYLFRKEGQNVTLSCEQNLNHDAMYWYRQDPGQGLRLIYYSQIVNDFQKGDIAEGYSVSREKKESFPLTVTSAQKNPTAFYLCASSSGGAGEQFFGPGTRLTVL.

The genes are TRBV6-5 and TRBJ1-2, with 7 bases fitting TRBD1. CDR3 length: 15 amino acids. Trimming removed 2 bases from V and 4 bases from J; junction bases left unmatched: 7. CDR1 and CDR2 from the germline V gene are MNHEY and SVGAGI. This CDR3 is CASSYRKTGTYGYTF. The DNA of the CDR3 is TGTGCCAGCAGTTACCGCAAGACAGGGACCTATGGCTACACCTTC.

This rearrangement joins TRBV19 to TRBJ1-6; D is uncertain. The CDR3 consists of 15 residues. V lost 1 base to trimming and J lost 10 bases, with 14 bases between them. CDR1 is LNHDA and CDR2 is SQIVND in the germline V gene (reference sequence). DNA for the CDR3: TGTGCCAGTAGTATAGGAGCGGGAGGAGGATCACCCCTCCACTTT. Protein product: CASSIGAGGGSPLHF.

The CDR3 region is CASRPGQGPSYGYTF. CDR3 nucleotides: TGTGCCAGCAGACCGGGACAGGGCCCCTCCTATGGCTACACCTTC. This chain uses TRBV6-5 with TRBJ1-2; 9 nucleotides agree with TRBD1. Germline V gene sequence: CDR1 MNHEY, CDR2 SVGAGI. The CDR3 totals 15 residues. The V gene end was trimmed by 6 bases and the J gene end by 4 bases; junction bases not matched to a gene: 9.

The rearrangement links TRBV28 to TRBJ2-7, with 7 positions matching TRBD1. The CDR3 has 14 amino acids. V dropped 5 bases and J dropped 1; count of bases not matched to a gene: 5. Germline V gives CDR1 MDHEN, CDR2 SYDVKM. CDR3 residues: CASSPGQVSYEQYF. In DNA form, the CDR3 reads TGTGCCAGCAGTCCTGGACAGGTTTCCTACGAGCAGTACTTC.

CDR3 DNA: TGTGCCAGCAGCCTGGGGGGCACAGATACGCAGTATTTT. This gives the protein CASSLGGTDTQYF. V usage is TRBV5-4 and J usage is TRBJ2-3; D may match TRBD1 or TRBD2 (5 bases each). The CDR3 has 13 amino acids. Germline CDR1 and CDR2: SGHNT and YYREEE (reference sequence). Trimming stripped 4 bases from V and 1 base from J, with 7 bases between.

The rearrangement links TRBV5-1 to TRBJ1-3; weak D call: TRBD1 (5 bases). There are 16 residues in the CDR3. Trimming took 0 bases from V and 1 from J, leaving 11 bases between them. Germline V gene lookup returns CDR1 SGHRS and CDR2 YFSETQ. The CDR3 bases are TGCGCCAGCAGCTTGGAGGGGTTTATATCTGGAAACACCATATATTTT. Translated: CASSLEGFISGNTIYF.

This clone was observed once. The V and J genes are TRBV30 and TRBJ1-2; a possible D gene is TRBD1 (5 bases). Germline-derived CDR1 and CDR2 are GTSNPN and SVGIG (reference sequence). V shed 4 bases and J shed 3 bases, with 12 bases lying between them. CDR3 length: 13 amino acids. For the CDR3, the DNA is TGTGCCTGGAACGGCAGGGAGGACTATGGCTACACCTTC. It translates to CAWNGREDYGYTF. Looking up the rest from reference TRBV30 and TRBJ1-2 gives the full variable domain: SQTIHQWPATLVQPVGSPLSLECTVEGTSNPNLYWYRQAAGRGLQLLFYSVGIGQISSEVPQNLSASRPQDRQFILSSKKLLLSDSGFYLCAWNGREDYGYTFGSGTRLTVV.

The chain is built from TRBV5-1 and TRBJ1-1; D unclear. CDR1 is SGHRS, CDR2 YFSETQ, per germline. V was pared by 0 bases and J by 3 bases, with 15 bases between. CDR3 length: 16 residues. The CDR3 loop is CASSLGLGILYTEAFF. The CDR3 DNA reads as TGCGCCAGCAGCTTGGGGTTGGGGATACTTTACACTGAAGCTTTCTTT.

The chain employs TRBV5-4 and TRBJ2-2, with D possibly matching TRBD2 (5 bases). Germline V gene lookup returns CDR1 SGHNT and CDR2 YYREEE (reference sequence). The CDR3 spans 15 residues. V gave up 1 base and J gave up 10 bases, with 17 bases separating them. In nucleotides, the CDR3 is TGTGCCAGCAGCTTGAGGACTCCCAAGGTTGAGGAGCTGTTTTTT. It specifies CASSLRTPKVEELFF.

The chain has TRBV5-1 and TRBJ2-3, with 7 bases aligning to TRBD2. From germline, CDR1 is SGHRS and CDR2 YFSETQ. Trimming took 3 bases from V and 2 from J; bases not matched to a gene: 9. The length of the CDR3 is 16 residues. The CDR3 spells CASSSTTAGLTDTQYF. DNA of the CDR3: TGCGCCAGCAGCTCCACTACAGCGGGGCTCACAGATACGCAGTATTTT.

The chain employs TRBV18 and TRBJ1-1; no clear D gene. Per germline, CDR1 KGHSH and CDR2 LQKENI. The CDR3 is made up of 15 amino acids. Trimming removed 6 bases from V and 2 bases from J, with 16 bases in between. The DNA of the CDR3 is TGTGCCAGCTCCCCAAGGACGGATACAAACACTGAAGCTTTCTTT. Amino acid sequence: CASSPRTDTNTEAFF.